What follows are 20 T cell receptor beta chains derived from one specimen sequenced in a study of blood T cell repertoires in COVID-19 (dated by TCRdb to 2018 to 2021). Libraries came from the immunoSEQ multiplex PCR assay. Here the immuneACCESS table is served through TCRdb, limited to in-frame sequences with V and J called. Missing clones are a known gap in these copies; in checked studies unresolved V genes cover under half, and the rest lacks a known reason. This sample gives tens of thousands of clones in total; approximately 92% of them show up just once. The top ten hold 2.5% to 4% of the sample. Sequencing was carried out using peripheral blood. These receptor sequences come from a woman between 65 and 79 years old with active COVID-19.

This chain connects TRBV6-2 or TRBV6-3 to TRBJ2-1, with 14 bases fitting TRBD2. V was pared by 5 bases and J by 7 bases, with 13 bases of the junction left unmatched. Germline V gene sequence: CDR1 MNHEY, CDR2 SVGEGT. The CDR3 length is 18 residues. This CDR3 is CASSTLSGTSGRRNEQFF. CDR3 DNA: TGTGCCAGCAGTACTCTCTCCGGGACTAGCGGGAGAAGGAATGAGCAGTTCTTC.

This chain links TRBV5-6 with TRBJ1-1; 7 positions agree with TRBD1. Germline trimming cut 3 bases from V and 3 bases from J; bases unmatched to any gene: 5. Germline CDR1 and CDR2: SGHDT and YYEEEE. The CDR3 runs 14 residues. This CDR3 reads CASSSGTVDTEAFF. In nucleotides, the CDR3 is TGTGCCAGCAGCTCCGGGACAGTCGACACTGAAGCTTTCTTT.

The chain employs TRBV10-3 and TRBJ2-2; no firm D call. Germline V gene data show CDR1 as ENHRY and CDR2 as SYGVKD. V was shortened by 0 bases and J by 0 bases, with 8 bases between the two germline ends. The CDR3 contains 16 residues. The CDR3 here is CAISESGSSNTGELFF. The CDR3 DNA reads as TGTGCCATCAGTGAGTCGGGCAGCTCGAACACCGGGGAGCTGTTTTTT.

The genes are TRBV5-8 and TRBJ2-2, with no clear D. The CDR3 is made up of 14 amino acids. Trimming removed 5 bases from V and 0 bases from J, with 8 bases in between. Germline CDR1 SGHTS, CDR2 YDEGEE. CDR3 region: CASRSTSNTGELFF. In DNA form, the CDR3 reads TGTGCCAGCAGATCTACCTCGAACACCGGGGAGCTGTTTTTT.

This chain connects TRBV28 to TRBJ2-1, with D tentatively TRBD2 (5 bases). V was cut by 5 bases and J by 7 bases, with 12 bases left in between. The CDR3 length is 13 residues. Per germline, CDR1 MDHEN and CDR2 SYDVKM. This chain's CDR3 is CASSTRILNEQFF. The DNA for the CDR3 is TGTGCCAGCAGTACTAGGATTTTGAATGAGCAGTTCTTC.

The V call is TRBV5-1, the J call TRBJ2-5, with 9 nucleotides matching TRBD1. Germline V gene lookup returns CDR1 SGHRS and CDR2 YFSETQ. The J segment lost 2 bases and the V segment lost 4 bases, leaving 6 bases of the junction unmatched. The CDR3 is 15 residues long. Here the CDR3 reads CASSRDRVGQETQYF. The CDR3 bases are TGCGCCAGCAGCCGGGACAGGGTGGGACAAGAGACCCAGTACTTC.

The chain recombines TRBV5-4 with TRBJ1-4; 7 bases agree with TRBD1. The CDR3 length is 14 residues. V trimming: 1 base; J trimming: 6 bases; junction bases outside the gene matches: 3. Per the germline V gene, CDR1 is SGHNT and CDR2 is YYREEE (reference sequence). The CDR3 DNA follows: TGTGCCAGCAGCTTGAGCAGGGGGGATGAAAAACTGTTTTTT. Protein product: CASSLSRGDEKLFF.

V gene TRBV5-8 combines with J gene TRBJ2-6; 10 nucleotides line up with TRBD1. The germline V gene has CDR1 SGHTS and CDR2 YDEGEE. The CDR3 loop spans 18 amino acids. The junction had 10 bases not matched to a gene; V was cut back by 4 bases and J by 3 bases. The CDR3 loop reads CASSTGQGTWYGANVLTF. CDR3 DNA sequence: TGTGCCAGCAGCACGGGACAGGGGACGTGGTATGGGGCCAACGTCCTGACTTTC.

This sequence joins TRBV5-1 and TRBJ2-3; 11 nucleotides match TRBD2. Germline lookup yields CDR1 SGHRS and CDR2 YFSETQ. The CDR3 sequence is 19 residues long. With V trimmed by 2 bases and J by 5 bases, 16 bases remained unmatched. Here the CDR3 DNA reads TGCGCCAGCAGCTTCCCCAATCAACCGGGACTAGCGGAAGTAGATACGCAGTATTTT. It is translated as CASSFPNQPGLAEVDTQYF.

The chain uses TRBV5-4 and TRBJ1-5; 7 nucleotides align to TRBD1. The CDR3 contains 15 residues. Germline V lookup: CDR1 SGHNT, CDR2 YYREEE (reference sequence). The trim removed 3 bases at V and 3 bases at J, leaving 6 bases unmatched. The CDR3 DNA follows: TGTGCCAGCAGCTCCGCAGGGGGTCCCAATCAGCCCCAGCATTTT. Translation: CASSSAGGPNQPQHF.

This chain links TRBV18 with TRBJ2-1, with 8 bases matching TRBD2. Looked up from germline, CDR1 is KGHSH and CDR2 is LQKENI. The CDR3 covers 16 residues. V gave up 1 base and J gave up 10 bases; unmatched junction bases: 12. This CDR3 reads CASSPLTSSGRGEQFF. The DNA of the CDR3 is TGTGCCAGCTCACCACTGACTTCGAGCGGGAGAGGGGAGCAGTTCTTC.

The chain is built from TRBV7-8 and TRBJ1-2; no clear D gene. Germline assignment: CDR1 SGHVS and CDR2 FQNEAQ. The ends were cut back, 5 bases at V and 2 bases at J, with 9 bases in the middle. The CDR3 sequence is 13 residues long. CDR3 loop: CASSRGVNYGYTF. CDR3 nucleotides: TGTGCCAGCAGCCGAGGAGTGAACTATGGCTACACCTTC.

The chain is built from TRBV28 and TRBJ2-1; TRBD1 might be the D (6 bases). There are 15 residues in the CDR3. Germline V gene data show CDR1 as MDHEN and CDR2 as SYDVKM. Trimming pared 6 bases from V and 0 bases from J, leaving 12 bases between. CDR3 sequence (DNA): TGTGCCAGCAGCCAAGGGGGATCCTCCTACAATGAGCAGTTCTTC. Amino acid sequence: CASSQGGSSYNEQFF.

This clone showed up just a few times. The J gene is TRBJ2-7, the V gene TRBV20-1, with 7 nucleotides matching TRBD1. CDR1 is DFQATT and CDR2 is SNEGSKA in the germline V gene (reference sequence). Germline trimming cut 6 bases from V and 1 base from J; bases unmatched to any gene: 0. The CDR3 spans 11 residues. The CDR3 loop reads CSAGQSYEQYF. In nucleotides, the CDR3 is TGCAGTGCGGGACAGTCCTACGAGCAGTACTTC.

This rearrangement joins TRBV27 to TRBJ2-4, with 7 bases that match TRBD1. V shed 5 bases, J shed 7 bases, and the junction held 8 bases outside the gene matches. Germline CDR1 reads MNHEY; CDR2 reads SMNVEV (reference sequence). There are 14 residues in the CDR3. CDR3 sequence reads: CASSPQGRLNIQYF. The CDR3 nucleotides are TGTGCCAGCAGTCCACAGGGGCGGCTGAACATTCAGTACTTC.

The chain uses TRBV11-2 and TRBJ1-5; D unclear. Germline-derived CDR1 and CDR2 are SGHAT and FQNNGV. The CDR3 consists of 13 residues. The V end lost 0 bases, the J end lost 4 bases, and 4 bases lay between the germline ends. The CDR3 DNA follows: TGTGCCAGCAGCTTAGATATGAATCAGCCCCAGCATTTT. The encoded protein is CASSLDMNQPQHF.

The genes are TRBV19 and TRBJ1-5; 8 nucleotides match TRBD1. Germline assignment: CDR1 LNHDA and CDR2 SQIVND (reference sequence). This CDR3 contains 14 residues. J gave up 0 bases and V 11 bases, and 6 bases lay outside the gene matches. The CDR3 bases are TGTGCCGCCTCGACAGGGGATAGCAATCAGCCCCAGCATTTT. This encodes CAASTGDSNQPQHF.

The V gene is TRBV7-2, the J gene TRBJ2-1; D is possibly TRBD2 (6 bases). This CDR3 is built from 14 residues. Germline V gene lookup returns CDR1 SGHTA and CDR2 FQGNSA. V was shortened by 2 bases and J by 10 bases, with 15 bases between the two germline ends. CDR3 nucleotide sequence: TGTGCCAGCAGCTTATCGGAGGGGCCAGGGGAGCAGTTCTTC. Translating gives CASSLSEGPGEQFF.

The CDR3 loop is CASSFSVLADRVNEQYF. In nucleotides, the CDR3 is TGTGCCAGCAGCTTTTCGGTATTAGCCGACAGGGTGAACGAGCAGTACTTC. The genes are TRBV5-6 and TRBJ2-7; 7 nucleotides match TRBD1. This CDR3 is built from 17 residues. In germline, CDR1 is SGHDT, CDR2 YYEEEE. After removal of 2 bases from V and 5 bases from J, the junction contained 16 bases not matched to a gene.

The chain is built from TRBV7-2 and TRBJ2-6; D perhaps matches TRBD1 (6 bases). Germline V lookup: CDR1 SGHTA, CDR2 FQGNSA. The CDR3 is 15 residues long. V was trimmed by 1 base and J by 2 bases, leaving 6 bases between them. In nucleotides, the CDR3 is TGTGCCAGCAGCTTAGACAGGGCTGGGGCCAACGTCCTGACTTTC. The encoded protein is CASSLDRAGANVLTF. The full variable domain, in which reference TRBV7-2 and TRBJ2-6 provide the parts outside the CDR3, is GAGVSQSPSNKVTEKGKDVELRCDPISGHTALYWYRQSLGQGLEFLIYFQGNSAPDKSGLPSDRFSAERTGGSVSTLTIQRTQQEDSAVYLCASSLDRAGANVLTFGAGSRLTVL.